The 20 T cell receptor beta chains below were found in one sample sequenced in a study of shared clonotypes between healthy human individuals. Terminally differentiated effector memory CD45RA+ cells were left out of the naive CD8 fraction, which was CD45RO-negative and positively selected for CCR7. Profiled with immunoSEQ multiplex PCR; TCRdb holds only in-frame clones, not every one. The sample lists around 2.1 million clones; more than 85% were seen once. The sample consisted of naive CD8+ T cells from PBMCs. The receptors stem from a man younger than 35 in good health. Some clones in this sample may be carry-over from other donors' samples.

The chain joins TRBV4-1 to TRBJ1-6; D gene ambiguous. Germline loops: CDR1 MGHRA, CDR2 YSYEKL. With 1 base removed from V and 1 base from J, the gap between germline ends came to 5 bases. The CDR3 extends over 15 amino acids. CDR3 protein: CASSQGGSYNSPLHF. As DNA, the CDR3 is TGCGCCAGCAGCCAAGGGGGATCCTATAATTCACCCCTCCACTTT.

J is TRBJ2-7 and V is TRBV27, with D tentatively TRBD2 (6 bases). V lost 3 bases, J lost 2 bases, and 11 bases lay in between. The CDR3 loop spans 14 amino acids. Germline V gene sequence: CDR1 MNHEY, CDR2 SMNVEV (reference sequence). The CDR3 coding sequence is TGTGCCAGCAGTTTGGTAGCGGAGACCTACGAGCAGTACTTC. Encoded protein: CASSLVAETYEQYF.

The chain has TRBV9 and TRBJ2-7; possibly TRBD1 or TRBD2 for D (5 bases each). V shed 3 bases and J shed 1 base, with 17 bases lying between them. The CDR3 spans 16 residues. Germline V CDR1 and CDR2: SGDLS, YYNGEE. As DNA, the CDR3 is TGTGCCAGCAGCGGGGCCTCGAGGGGATCGTCCTACGAGCAGTACTTC. Its translation is CASSGASRGSSYEQYF.

This clone is a singleton in its sample. V is TRBV28 and J is TRBJ1-4; D remains ambiguous. Trimming took 2 bases from V and 6 from J, leaving 4 bases between them. This CDR3 comprises 12 residues. Germline CDR1 reads MDHEN; CDR2 reads SYDVKM. The CDR3 is CASSLLHEKLFF. The CDR3 DNA sequence: TGTGCCAGCAGTTTACTACATGAAAAACTGTTTTTT. Combining the CDR3 with reference TRBV28 and TRBJ1-4 gives the whole variable domain DVKVTQSSRYLVKRTGEKVFLECVQDMDHENMFWYRQDPGLGLRLIYFSYDVKMKEKGDIPEGYSVSREKKERFSLILESASTNQTSMYLCASSLLHEKLFFGSGTQLSVL.

Turning to this clone: Distinct nucleotide sequences in the sample also encode this CDR3. The rearrangement uses TRBV29-1 and TRBJ2-7; possible D gene TRBD1, 6 bases. The ends were cut back, 6 bases at V and 2 bases at J, with 11 bases in the middle. Germline loops: CDR1 SQVTM, CDR2 ANQGSEA. The CDR3 contains 12 residues. CDR3 residues: CSVVQGPYEQYF. The CDR3 DNA sequence: TGCAGCGTGGTACAGGGACCCTACGAGCAGTACTTC.

The CDR3 DNA follows: TGTGCCAGCAGCCACCCCGGGAGGGCCTCTTTGAATGAGCAGTTCTTC. Translated: CASSHPGRASLNEQFF. The chain combines TRBV16 with TRBJ2-1, with 8 nucleotides matching TRBD2. CDR1 and CDR2 (germline): KGHSY, FQNENV. The V segment lost 3 bases and the J segment 7 bases; nucleotides outside the gene matches: 11. The CDR3 runs to 16 residues.

The gene calls are TRBV27 and TRBJ2-3, with D tentatively TRBD1 (6 bases). V lost 1 base, J lost 4 bases, and 12 bases lay in between. CDR1 MNHEY and CDR2 SMNVEV come from the germline V gene (reference sequence). This CDR3 spans 15 amino acids. CDR3: CASSLWPGVADTQYF. The CDR3 nucleotides are TGTGCCAGCAGTTTATGGCCAGGGGTGGCAGATACGCAGTATTTT.

This sequence joins TRBV29-1 and TRBJ1-2; weak D call: TRBD1 (5 bases). The CDR3 extends over 13 amino acids. The germline V gene has CDR1 SQVTM and CDR2 ANQGSEA. Trimming cost V 3 bases and J 7 bases, with 15 bases left between them. CDR3 region: CSVEGDGVGGYTF. The CDR3 region has the DNA TGCAGCGTTGAGGGGGATGGGGTAGGTGGCTACACCTTC.

With regard to this clone: This same CDR3 is encoded by further DNA sequences in the sample. V and J are TRBV6-6 and TRBJ2-7, with a possible D match to TRBD2 (5 bases). The CDR3 consists of 12 residues. Germline V gene lookup returns CDR1 MNHNY and CDR2 SVGAGI (reference sequence). Trimming removed 6 bases from V and 6 bases from J, with 12 bases in between. This chain's CDR3 is CASSLRGGEQYF. CDR3 sequence (DNA): TGTGCCAGCAGCCTTCGTGGAGGCGAGCAGTACTTC.

In its sample, this clone was seen once. The V and J genes are TRBV4-2 and TRBJ2-1, with 11 bases aligning to TRBD2. The germline gives CDR1 LGHNA, CDR2 YNFKEQ. CDR3 length: 18 amino acids. With V trimmed by 0 bases and J by 7 bases, 11 bases remained unmatched. The CDR3 DNA follows: TGTGCCAGCAGCCAAGAGTTTCATTGGCTAGCGGGAGGTAATGAGCAGTTCTTC. It is translated as CASSQEFHWLAGGNEQFF.

This clone appeared once. The rearrangement joins TRBV18 to TRBJ2-7; tentative D call: TRBD2 (5 bases). This CDR3 spans 16 amino acids. Germline V gene lookup returns CDR1 KGHSH and CDR2 LQKENI. V was pared by 0 bases and J by 6 bases, with 18 bases between. The CDR3 protein is CASSPPDQRKGLEQYF. CDR3 nucleotides: TGTGCCAGCTCACCACCGGATCAGCGGAAAGGGCTCGAGCAGTACTTC.

The rearrangement links TRBV5-1 to TRBJ2-5; 7 bases are a match to TRBD1. Germline values: CDR1 SGHRS, CDR2 YFSETQ. This CDR3 contains 16 residues. Trimming removed 2 bases from V and 5 bases from J; junction bases left unmatched: 12. The CDR3 sequence: CASSLTWDSHPETQYF. CDR3 nucleotide sequence: TGCGCCAGCAGCTTAACTTGGGACAGCCATCCGGAGACCCAGTACTTC.

V usage is TRBV29-1 and J usage is TRBJ1-2; D ambiguous. The CDR3 runs 14 residues. V was cut by 4 bases and J by 4 bases, with 16 bases left in between. Germline assignment: CDR1 SQVTM and CDR2 ANQGSEA. The CDR3, as DNA: TGCAGCGTTGGTGCCCGGGAGCTAGTCTATGGCTACACCTTC. This translates into CSVGARELVYGYTF.

The rearrangement uses TRBV13 and TRBJ1-2; D is unresolved. The CDR3 contains 16 residues. Trimming pared 4 bases from V and 2 bases from J, leaving 17 bases between. CDR1 is PRHDT, CDR2 FYEKMQ, per germline (reference sequence). CDR3 protein: CASSSPGLESNYGYTF. The CDR3 nucleotides are TGTGCCAGCAGCTCTCCGGGTCTCGAGTCCAACTATGGCTACACCTTC.

Concerning this clone itself: The identical CDR3 is also encoded by other nucleotide sequences in the sample. The chain is built from TRBV10-2 and TRBJ2-7; D call uncertain. CDR1 is WSHSY and CDR2 is SAAADI in the germline V gene. V was pared by 4 bases and J by 1 base, with 2 bases between. CDR3 length equals 11 residues. This CDR3 is CASSGSYEQYF. Here the CDR3 DNA reads TGCGCCAGCAGTGGTTCCTACGAGCAGTACTTC.

The chain has TRBV4-3 and TRBJ2-5, with 10 bases identical to TRBD2. CDR3 size: 17 residues. V trimming: 0 bases; J trimming: 5 bases; junction bases outside the gene matches: 9. Germline V gene lookup returns CDR1 LGHNA and CDR2 YSLEER. In DNA form, the CDR3 reads TGCGCCAGCAGCCAAGACGGGGCTAGCGGGAGTTACGAGACCCAGTACTTC. Its protein product is CASSQDGASGSYETQYF.

This chain joins TRBV21-1 and TRBJ2-7; TRBD1, the table's D call, lacks a check against the DNA. TRBV21-1 counts as a pseudogene. The CDR3 covers 13 residues. The CDR3, as DNA: TGTGCCGACGACAGGACGCAATCCTACGAGCAGTACTTC. It specifies CADDRTQSYEQYF.

The chain combines TRBV14 with TRBJ2-1, with D perhaps TRBD2 (5 bases). Germline lookup yields CDR1 SGHDN and CDR2 FVKESK. V shed 2 bases and J shed 7 bases, with 12 bases lying between them. The CDR3 is made up of 14 amino acids. CDR3 loop: CASSQSTRGNEQFF. In DNA form, the CDR3 reads TGTGCCAGCAGCCAATCGACCCGGGGTAATGAGCAGTTCTTC.

CDR3 coding DNA: TGTGCCAGCAGTTTAAGGGGGGAGGGCGACTACGAGCAGTACTTC. Its translation is CASSLRGEGDYEQYF. V is TRBV28 and J is TRBJ2-7; D is possibly TRBD2 (7 bases). V lost 2 bases and J 3 bases, leaving 14 bases between the germline ends. The CDR3 loop spans 15 amino acids. Germline V gene sequence: CDR1 MDHEN, CDR2 SYDVKM.

The rearrangement links TRBV9 to TRBJ2-7; D remains unclear. V shed 0 bases and J shed 5 bases, with 9 bases lying between them. Germline V gene sequence: CDR1 SGDLS, CDR2 YYNGEE. The length of the CDR3 is 13 residues. CDR3 DNA sequence: TGTGCCAGCAGCGTAGGTTTCGACCACGAGCAGTACTTC. This codes for CASSVGFDHEQYF.